The source of this T cell receptor (beta chain) is a study of beta chain features in type 1 diabetes. Across the whole study: Similarity in age, gender and cell yields was seen between patients and healthy donors.

Germline V gene lookup returns CDR1 SGHRS and CDR2 YFSETQ. Trimming took 0 bases from V and 2 from J, leaving 12 bases between them. The CDR3 is 15 residues long. As concerns this clone: What it binds is not known.

Every bit of the isolated RNA underwent reverse transcription, so sequencing read expressed TCRB transcripts. Method: immunoSEQ multiplex PCR; TCRdb's copy keeps in-frame clones and lacks some. The sample has 680,000 or so clones; 13% are singletons. Study-level points and caveats: Among patients with Type 1 diabetes, TCRB CDR3s were moderately but significantly shorter in every one of the four CD4+ subsets.

The rearrangement uses TRBV5-1 and TRBJ2-7, with D tentatively TRBD1 or TRBD2 (7 bases each). This TCR was recovered from a man younger than 35 with type 1 diabetes. Sequencing was done on a sample of naive CD4+ T cells from blood. CDR3 residues: CASSLDRGGTYEQYF. The DNA for the CDR3 is TGCGCCAGCAGCTTGGACAGGGGAGGGACCTACGAGCAGTACTTC. The whole variable domain, remainder taken from reference TRBV5-1 and TRBJ2-7, is KAGVTQTPRYLIKTRGQQVTLSCSPISGHRSVSWYQQTPGQGLQFLFEYFSETQRNKGNFPGRFSGRQFSNSRSEMNVSTLELGDSALYLCASSLDRGGTYEQYFGPGTRLTVT.